This T cell receptor (beta chain) was obtained from a study of CD8+ T cells in alopecia areata. Following RNA extraction, reverse transcription yielded cDNA that acted as the sequencing template. Clones were sequenced by immunoSEQ multiplex PCR, and TCRdb holds only the in-frame ones, with some missing. Among about 97,000 clones listed, 35% to 45% were seen once. V lost 5 bases and J 7 bases, leaving 13 bases between the germline ends. The V gene's germline CDR1 is SGHRS and CDR2 YFSETQ. This CDR3 has 13 amino acids. The sample consisted of CD4+ T cells sorted from blood. The chain is built from TRBV5-1 and TRBJ2-1; a weak D match, TRBD1 (5 bases). The receptor was isolated from a human donor with alopecia areata. Here the CDR3 reads CASRYPQGNEQFF. The CDR3 nucleotides read TGCGCCAGCAGATACCCGCAGGGTAATGAGCAGTTCTTC.